What follows is one T cell receptor beta chain and its context. The CDR3 contains 13 residues. In germline, CDR1 is GTSNPN, CDR2 SVGIG (reference sequence). Trimming stripped 6 bases from V and 6 bases from J, with 17 bases between. Original data processing: Amplification of reference gene primers was used by the study to estimate nucleated cell counts. Generated by immunoSEQ multiplex PCR, the TCRdb table keeps only in-frame clones and is missing some. V and J calls and clone size are copied from that table; D and trimming were computed from the DNA. The table includes around 300,000 clones, 80% to 90% detected once. This specimen comes from a study of blood T cell repertoires in COVID-19. The overall study: Samples came from the United States, Italy and Spain, spanning acute and convalescent COVID-19. PBMCs, B-cell-depleted T cells, or T cells were the source of the cDNA or gDNA that made up the material.

The chain links TRBV30 to TRBJ1-1; perhaps TRBD1 as D (5 bases). The TCR comes from a man aged 45-65 years with active or convalescent COVID-19. Sequences were obtained from peripheral blood. In DNA form, the CDR3 reads TGTGCCTGCTTGGTGGGGGGAGTCTCTGAAGCTTTCTTT. This codes for CACLVGGVSEAFF. The full variable domain, rest sourced from reference TRBV30 and TRBJ1-1, is SQTIHQWPATLVQPVGSPLSLECTVEGTSNPNLYWYRQAAGRGLQLLFYSVGIGQISSEVPQNLSASRPQDRQFILSSKKLLLSDSGFYLCACLVGGVSEAFFGQGTRLTVV.